This T cell receptor beta chain is from a study of early T cells in non-severe SARS-CoV-2 infection. Findings and caveats of the study: Private and CD4 specificities were missed by VDJdb matching, skewed to anti-spike CD8.

The sample holds many counts of this clonotype. Antigen specificity is unknown. V was pared by 0 bases and J by 6 bases, with 7 bases of the junction left unmatched. The CDR3 loop spans 15 amino acids. Germline V gene lookup returns CDR1 SQVTM and CDR2 ANQGSEA. Unique molecular identifiers tagged individual cDNA molecules. TCRdb passed the 5' RACE reads through MiXCR, listing each CDR3 protein once. The table includes about 22,000 distinct CDR3 sequences, 4% to 5% detected once. The sequenced material came from whole blood. The sequence came from an adult who was a healthcare worker with PCR-confirmed SARS-CoV-2 infection or an uninfected control (not recorded which). The V call is TRBV29-1, the J call TRBJ1-5; 8 nucleotides line up with TRBD1. Written as DNA, the CDR3 is TGCAGCGTTGAAGACCATCAGGGGGCGAGTCAGCCCCAGCATTTT. As protein: CSVEDHQGASQPQHF.